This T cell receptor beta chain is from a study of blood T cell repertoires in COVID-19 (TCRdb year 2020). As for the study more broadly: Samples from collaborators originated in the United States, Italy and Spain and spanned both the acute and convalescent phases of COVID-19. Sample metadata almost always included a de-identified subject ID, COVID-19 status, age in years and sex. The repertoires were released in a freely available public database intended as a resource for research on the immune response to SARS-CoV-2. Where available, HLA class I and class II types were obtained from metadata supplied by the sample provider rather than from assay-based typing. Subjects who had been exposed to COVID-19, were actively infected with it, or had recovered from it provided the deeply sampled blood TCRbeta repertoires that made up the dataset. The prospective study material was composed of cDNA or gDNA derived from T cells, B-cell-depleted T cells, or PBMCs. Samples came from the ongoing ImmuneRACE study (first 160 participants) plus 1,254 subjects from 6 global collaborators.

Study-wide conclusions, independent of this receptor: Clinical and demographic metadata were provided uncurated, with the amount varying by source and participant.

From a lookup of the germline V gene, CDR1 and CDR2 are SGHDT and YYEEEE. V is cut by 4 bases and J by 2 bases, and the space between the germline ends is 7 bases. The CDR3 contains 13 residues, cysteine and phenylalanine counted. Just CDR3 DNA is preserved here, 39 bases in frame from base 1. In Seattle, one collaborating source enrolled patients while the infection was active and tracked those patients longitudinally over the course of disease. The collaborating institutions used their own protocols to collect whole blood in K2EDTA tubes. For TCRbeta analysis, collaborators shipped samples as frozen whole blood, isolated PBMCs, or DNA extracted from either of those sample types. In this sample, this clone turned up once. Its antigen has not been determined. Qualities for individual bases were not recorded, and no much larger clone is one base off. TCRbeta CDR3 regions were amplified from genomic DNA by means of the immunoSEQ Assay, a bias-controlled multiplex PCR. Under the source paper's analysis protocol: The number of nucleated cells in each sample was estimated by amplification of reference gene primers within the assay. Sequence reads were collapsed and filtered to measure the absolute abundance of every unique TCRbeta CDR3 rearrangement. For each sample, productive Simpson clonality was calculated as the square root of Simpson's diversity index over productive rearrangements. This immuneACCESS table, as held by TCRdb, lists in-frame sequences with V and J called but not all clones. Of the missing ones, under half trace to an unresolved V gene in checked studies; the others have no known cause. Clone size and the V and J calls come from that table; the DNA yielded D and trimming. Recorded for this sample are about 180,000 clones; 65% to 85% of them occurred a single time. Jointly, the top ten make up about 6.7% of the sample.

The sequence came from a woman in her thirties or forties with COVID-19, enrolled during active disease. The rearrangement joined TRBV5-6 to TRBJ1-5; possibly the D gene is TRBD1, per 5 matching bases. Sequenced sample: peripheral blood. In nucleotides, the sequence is TGTGCCAGCAGCATGGGGCGCAATCAGCCCCAGCATTTT. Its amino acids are CASSMGRNQPQHF.